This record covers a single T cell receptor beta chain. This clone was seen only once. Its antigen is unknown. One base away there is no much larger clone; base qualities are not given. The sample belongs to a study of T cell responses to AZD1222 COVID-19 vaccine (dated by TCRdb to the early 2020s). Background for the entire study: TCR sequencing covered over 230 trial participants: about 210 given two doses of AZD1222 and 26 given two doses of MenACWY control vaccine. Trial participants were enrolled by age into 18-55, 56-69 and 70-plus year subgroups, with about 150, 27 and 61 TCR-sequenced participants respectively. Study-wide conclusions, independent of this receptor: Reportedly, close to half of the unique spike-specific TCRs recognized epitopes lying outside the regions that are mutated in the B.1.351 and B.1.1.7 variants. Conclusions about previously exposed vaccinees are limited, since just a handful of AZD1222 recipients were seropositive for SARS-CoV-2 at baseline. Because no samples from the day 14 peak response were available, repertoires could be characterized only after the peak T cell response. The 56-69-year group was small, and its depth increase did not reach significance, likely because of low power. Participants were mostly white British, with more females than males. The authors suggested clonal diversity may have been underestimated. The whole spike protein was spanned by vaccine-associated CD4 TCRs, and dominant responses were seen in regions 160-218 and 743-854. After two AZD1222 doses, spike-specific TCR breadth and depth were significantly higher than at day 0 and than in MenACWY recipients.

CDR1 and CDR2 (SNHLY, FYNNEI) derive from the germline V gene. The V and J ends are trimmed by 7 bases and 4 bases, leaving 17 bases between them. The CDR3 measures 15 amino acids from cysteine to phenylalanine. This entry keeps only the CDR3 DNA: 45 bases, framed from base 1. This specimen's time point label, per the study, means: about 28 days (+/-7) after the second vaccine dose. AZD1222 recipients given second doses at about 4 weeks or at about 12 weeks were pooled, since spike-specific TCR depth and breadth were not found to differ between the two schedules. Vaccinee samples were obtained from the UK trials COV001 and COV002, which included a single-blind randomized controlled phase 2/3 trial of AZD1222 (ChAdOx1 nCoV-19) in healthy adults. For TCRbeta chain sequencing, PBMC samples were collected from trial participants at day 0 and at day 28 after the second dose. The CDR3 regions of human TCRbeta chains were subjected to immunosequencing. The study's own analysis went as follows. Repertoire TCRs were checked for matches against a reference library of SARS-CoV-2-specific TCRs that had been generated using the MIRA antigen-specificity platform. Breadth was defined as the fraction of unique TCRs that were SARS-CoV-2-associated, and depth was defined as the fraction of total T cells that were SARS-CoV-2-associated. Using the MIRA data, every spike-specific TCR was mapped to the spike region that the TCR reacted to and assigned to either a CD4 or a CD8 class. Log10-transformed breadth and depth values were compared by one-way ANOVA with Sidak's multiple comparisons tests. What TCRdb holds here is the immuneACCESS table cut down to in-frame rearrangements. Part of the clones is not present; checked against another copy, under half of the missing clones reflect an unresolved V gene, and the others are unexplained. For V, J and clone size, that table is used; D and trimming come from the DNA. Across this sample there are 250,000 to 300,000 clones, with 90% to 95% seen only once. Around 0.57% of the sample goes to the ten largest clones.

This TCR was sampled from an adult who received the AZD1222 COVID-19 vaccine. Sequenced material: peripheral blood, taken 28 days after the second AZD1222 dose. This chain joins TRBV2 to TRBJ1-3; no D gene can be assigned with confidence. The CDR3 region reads CASTEEGIAGNTIYF. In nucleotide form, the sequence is TGTGCCAGCACCGAAGAGGGAATAGCCGGAAACACCATATATTTT.